This record concerns one T cell receptor (beta chain) sequence. Its antigen is unknown. The sample belongs to a study of T cell responses to AZD1222 COVID-19 vaccine. Broader study findings: Mapped onto spike, vaccine-associated CD4 TCRs spanned it and were dominant at 160-218 and 743-854. The donor group comprised mostly white British people and more females; the analysis possibly underestimated clonal diversity.

TCRdb's table, derived via immunoSEQ multiplex PCR, lists solely in-frame clones and lacks some. This table has approximately 190,000 clones, roughly 92% appearing once. The CDR3 has 14 amino acids. The ends were cut back, 5 bases at V and 8 bases at J, with 18 bases in the middle. The germline V gene has CDR1 MNHEY and CDR2 SMNVEV (reference sequence). The receptor was isolated from an adult in good health. The sequences come from peripheral blood, collected on day 0 of AZD1222 vaccination. The chain employs TRBV27 and TRBJ1-2; D gene uncertain. The CDR3 protein is CASSPRTEPAGYTF. CDR3 bases: TGTGCCAGCAGTCCCCGGACGGAGCCAGCGGGCTACACCTTC.